This is a list of T cell receptor beta chains from one sample in a study of T cell responses to AZD1222 COVID-19 vaccine. Clones were sequenced by immunoSEQ multiplex PCR, and TCRdb holds only the in-frame ones, with some missing. The data contain about 150,000 clones, more than 90% of them singletons. Sequences were derived from peripheral blood, sampled on day 0 of AZD1222 vaccination. These TCRs come from an adult in good health. The CDR3 runs from the conserved cysteine through the conserved F or W. Each record gives: V gene, clone size, D gene, J gene, CDR3 protein, CDR3 DNA. D genes are given only for firm matches. Size is stated for part of the rows, as once, few or many counts, or as a class when the clone is expanded.

V gene: TRBV4-1
clone size: .
D gene: TRBD1
J gene: TRBJ1-5
CDR3 protein: CASSQDPGTATPQHF
CDR3 DNA: TGCGCCAGCAGCCAAGATCCGGGGACAGCTACCCCCCAGCATTTT

V gene: TRBV28
clone size: .
D gene: .
J gene: TRBJ1-2
CDR3 protein: CATPGAAGGGYTF
CDR3 DNA: TGTGCCACCCCGGGGGCCGCCGGAGGTGGCTACACCTTC

V gene: TRBV19
clone size: .
D gene: .
J gene: TRBJ1-5
CDR3 protein: CASSIAGVDQPQHF
CDR3 DNA: TGTGCCAGTAGTATCGCTGGGGTCGATCAGCCCCAGCATTTT

V gene: TRBV28
clone size: .
D gene: .
J gene: TRBJ1-5
CDR3 protein: CASSLQGPADQPQHF
CDR3 DNA: TGTGCCAGCAGTTTACAGGGGCCCGCGGATCAGCCCCAGCATTTT

V gene: TRBV6-6
clone size: .
D gene: .
J gene: TRBJ1-5
CDR3 protein: CASRPTAWRSNQPQHF
CDR3 DNA: TGTGCCAGCAGACCGACGGCCTGGAGGAGCAATCAGCCCCAGCATTTT

V gene: TRBV7-9
clone size: .
D gene: .
J gene: TRBJ1-1
CDR3 protein: CASSFLPETEAFF
CDR3 DNA: TGTGCCAGCAGCTTCCTTCCGGAGACTGAAGCTTTCTTT

V gene: TRBV25-1
clone size: .
D gene: TRBD2
J gene: TRBJ2-3
CDR3 protein: CASSDRTLAGGGQYF
CDR3 DNA: TGTGCCAGCAGTGATCGTACACTAGCGGGGGGAGGGCAGTATTTT

V gene: TRBV7-9
clone size: .
D gene: TRBD1
J gene: TRBJ2-3
CDR3 protein: CASSPGQGADTQYF
CDR3 DNA: TGTGCCAGCAGCCCCGGACAGGGGGCAGATACGCAGTATTTT

V gene: TRBV19
clone size: .
D gene: .
J gene: TRBJ2-3
CDR3 protein: CASSVAGTDTQYF
CDR3 DNA: TGTGCCAGTAGTGTGGCGGGCACAGATACGCAGTATTTT

V gene: TRBV19
clone size: .
D gene: TRBD1
J gene: TRBJ1-1
CDR3 protein: CASSSLRGKDRTEAFF
CDR3 DNA: TGTGCCAGTAGTTCCCTCAGGGGGAAAGATAGAACTGAAGCTTTCTTT

V gene: TRBV5-1
clone size: .
D gene: .
J gene: TRBJ2-3
CDR3 protein: CASSLAGSDTQYF
CDR3 DNA: TGCGCCAGCAGCTTGGCGGGCTCAGATACGCAGTATTTT

V gene: TRBV3-1/TRBV3-2
clone size: .
D gene: TRBD2
J gene: TRBJ2-7
CDR3 protein: CASSQALGGSYEQYF
CDR3 DNA: TGTGCCAGCAGCCAGGCACTAGGCGGGAGTTACGAGCAGTACTTC

V gene: TRBV5-6
clone size: .
D gene: .
J gene: TRBJ1-2
CDR3 protein: CASSPPSNYGYTF
CDR3 DNA: TGTGCCAGCAGCCCACCATCCAACTATGGCTACACCTTC

V gene: TRBV6-5
clone size: .
D gene: .
J gene: TRBJ1-5
CDR3 protein: CASSRTISQVRPQHF
CDR3 DNA: TGTGCCAGCTCCAGGACTATCTCCCAGGTGCGGCCCCAGCATTTT

V gene: TRBV10-3
clone size: .
D gene: .
J gene: TRBJ1-3
CDR3 protein: CAIRQGPDSYSGNTIYF
CDR3 DNA: TGTGCCATCAGACAGGGCCCGGATTCGTACTCTGGAAACACCATATATTTT

V gene: TRBV5-4
clone size: .
D gene: TRBD1
J gene: TRBJ2-7
CDR3 protein: CASSLAGGSYEQYF
CDR3 DNA: TGTGCCAGCAGCTTGGCAGGGGGCTCCTACGAGCAGTACTTC

V gene: TRBV7-9
clone size: .
D gene: .
J gene: TRBJ1-1
CDR3 protein: CASSYSTEAFF
CDR3 DNA: TGTGCCAGCAGTTACTCCACTGAAGCTTTCTTT

V gene: TRBV10-3
clone size: .
D gene: .
J gene: TRBJ2-5
CDR3 protein: CAISGAVQETQYF
CDR3 DNA: TGTGCCATCAGTGGGGCCGTCCAAGAGACCCAGTACTTC

V gene: TRBV5-1
clone size: .
D gene: .
J gene: TRBJ1-2
CDR3 protein: CASSPGTGVAGYTF
CDR3 DNA: TGCGCCAGCAGCCCCGGTACGGGGGTGGCTGGCTACACCTTC

V gene: TRBV30
clone size: .
D gene: .
J gene: TRBJ2-7
CDR3 protein: CAWSRRALYEQYF
CDR3 DNA: TGTGCCTGGAGTCGCCGGGCCCTCTACGAGCAGTACTTC

V gene: TRBV28
clone size: .
D gene: .
J gene: TRBJ1-2
CDR3 protein: CASSYRAVGNYGYTF
CDR3 DNA: TGTGCCAGCAGTTATAGGGCCGTAGGGAACTATGGCTACACCTTC

V gene: TRBV18
clone size: .
D gene: TRBD1
J gene: TRBJ2-5
CDR3 protein: CASSDRSQETQYF
CDR3 DNA: TGTGCCAGCTCGGACAGGTCCCAAGAGACCCAGTACTTC

V gene: TRBV28
clone size: .
D gene: TRBD1
J gene: TRBJ2-4
CDR3 protein: CASRGTGGRNIQYF
CDR3 DNA: TGTGCCAGCAGGGGGACAGGGGGCCGAAACATTCAGTACTTC

V gene: TRBV7-6
clone size: .
D gene: .
J gene: TRBJ2-7
CDR3 protein: CASSPHPEYF
CDR3 DNA: TGTGCCAGCAGCCCCCACCCGGAGTACTTC

V gene: TRBV30
clone size: .
D gene: .
J gene: TRBJ1-1
CDR3 protein: CAWRRTPNTEAFF
CDR3 DNA: TGTGCCTGGAGGAGGACACCCAACACTGAAGCTTTCTTT

V gene: TRBV13
clone size: once
D gene: .
J gene: TRBJ1-6
CDR3 protein: CASSLGSPLHF
CDR3 DNA: TGTGCCAGCAGCTTAGGTTCACCCCTCCACTTT